The subject of this entry is one T cell receptor beta chain. Its antigen is currently unknown. TCRdb's table, derived via immunoSEQ multiplex PCR, lists solely in-frame clones and lacks some. The table includes a few hundred thousand clones, about nine tenths detected once. These data are taken from a study of cytomegalovirus exposure and HLA in healthy donors. Whole-study results and caveats: It was found in a later analysis that first-cohort TCR clusters tended to co-occur in the 120 validation repertoires. The majority of TCR sequences were rare, yet some public TCRs appeared in many donors.

CDR3 length: 15 amino acids. From germline, CDR1 is KGHSH and CDR2 LQKENI. The ends were cut back, 3 bases at V and 7 bases at J, with 16 bases in the middle. The sequenced material came from PBMCs. The sequence derives from a woman younger than 30 in good health and CMV-seronegative. V gene TRBV18 combines with J gene TRBJ2-1; D unclear. The CDR3 loop is CASSPESGHRNEQFF. The CDR3, as DNA: TGTGCCAGCTCACCTGAATCAGGCCACCGAAATGAGCAGTTCTTC.